This entry lists 16 T cell receptor beta chains sequenced from one sample in a study of blood T cell repertoires in COVID-19. Method: immunoSEQ multiplex PCR; TCRdb's copy keeps in-frame clones and lacks some. The sample contains 120,000 or so clones, 69% of which appear only once. Sequencing input: peripheral blood. These receptors all stem from a woman aged 70 to 79 with acute or convalescent COVID-19.

The V and J genes are TRBV6-5 and TRBJ2-1; D gene unclear. Germline V CDR1 and CDR2: MNHEY, SVGAGI. The V end lost 5 bases, the J end lost 7 bases, and 15 bases lay between the germline ends. The CDR3 totals 14 residues. The CDR3 region has the DNA TGTGCCAGCAGTCCAAACTTCCGCAGGAATGAGCAGTTCTTC. This sequence encodes CASSPNFRRNEQFF.

The rearrangement joins TRBV19 to TRBJ2-1, with 7 nucleotides matching TRBD2. CDR1 is LNHDA and CDR2 is SQIVND in the germline V gene (reference sequence). Trimming removed 3 bases from V and 0 bases from J; junction bases left unmatched: 2. This CDR3 has 15 amino acids. The CDR3 spells CASSMGGSSYNEQFF. The DNA for the CDR3 is TGTGCCAGTAGTATGGGCGGGAGCTCCTACAATGAGCAGTTCTTC.

The V and J genes are TRBV29-1 and TRBJ2-2; TRBD2 agrees at 9 bases. J gave up 4 bases and V 4 bases, and 7 bases lay outside the gene matches. CDR1 and CDR2 (germline): SQVTM, ANQGSEA. The CDR3 length is 15 residues. The CDR3 protein is CSVGTAGGATGELFF. The CDR3 bases are TGCAGCGTTGGGACGGCGGGAGGGGCCACCGGGGAGCTGTTTTTT.

The chain carries TRBV12-5 and TRBJ1-2; a weak D match, TRBD1 (5 bases). Trimming pared 0 bases from V and 7 bases from J, leaving 6 bases between. The CDR3 runs 12 residues. CDR1 is LGHNT, CDR2 FRNRAP, per germline. CDR3 in DNA: TGTGCTAGTGGTTTGGTAGGGGCTGGCTACACCTTC. It encodes CASGLVGAGYTF.

This chain joins TRBV20-1 and TRBJ2-3; 11 nucleotides match TRBD2. Germline CDR1 reads DFQATT; CDR2 reads SNEGSKA (reference sequence). J lost 8 bases, V lost 3 bases, and 7 bases had no gene match. CDR3 length equals 14 residues. CDR3 nucleotide sequence: TGCAGTGCTAGTCTTAGCGGGGGGGCCGCTACGCAGTATTTT. Protein product: CSASLSGGAATQYF.

V gene TRBV6-4 combines with J gene TRBJ2-1; TRBD2 matches 10 bases. This CDR3 has 15 residues. Trimming cost V 6 bases and J 3 bases; bases outside gene matches: 5. Germline CDR1 MRHNA, CDR2 SNTAGT. Written as DNA, the CDR3 is TGTGCCAGCAGCCTCATAGCGGGGGGCTACAATGAGCAGTTCTTC. Its translation: CASSLIAGGYNEQFF.

The chain joins TRBV3-1 (or the pseudogene TRBV3-2) to TRBJ2-2; perhaps TRBD2 as D (6 bases). This CDR3 has 15 residues. Per germline, CDR1 LGHDT and CDR2 YNNKEL (reference sequence). The ends were cut back, 6 bases at V and 4 bases at J, with 15 bases in the middle. CDR3 in amino acids: CASSRSDGGTGELFF. The CDR3 region has the DNA TGTGCCAGCAGTCGTAGCGACGGGGGCACCGGGGAGCTGTTTTTT.

The rearrangement uses TRBV5-4 and TRBJ2-1, with 11 nucleotides matching TRBD2. The CDR3 is 16 amino acids. J gave up 6 bases and V 4 bases, and 9 bases lay outside the gene matches. Germline values: CDR1 SGHNT, CDR2 YYREEE (reference sequence). In nucleotides, the CDR3 is TGTGCCAGCAGCCCCCGAACTAGCGGGAGAGTCAATGAGCAGTTCTTC. Protein: CASSPRTSGRVNEQFF.

The chain recombines TRBV2 with TRBJ1-5, with a possible D match to TRBD1 (5 bases). Germline V gene data show CDR1 as SNHLY and CDR2 as FYNNEI. This CDR3 is 14 amino acids long. The V gene lost 4 bases and the J gene lost 3 bases, with 10 bases spanning the gap. CDR3 in DNA: TGTGCCAGCAGTGGGGGCAGCGTCAATCAGCCCCAGCATTTT. Amino acid sequence: CASSGGSVNQPQHF. Supplemented by reference TRBV2 and TRBJ1-5, the full variable domain reads EPEVTQTPSHQVTQMGQEVILRCVPISNHLYFYWYRQILGQKVEFLVSFYNNEISEKSEIFDDQFSVERPDGSNFTLKIRSTKLEDSAMYFCASSGGSVNQPQHFGDGTRLSIL.

The sample holds many counts of this clone. The chain combines TRBV5-1 with TRBJ1-4; 7 bases fit TRBD1. Germline lookup yields CDR1 SGHRS and CDR2 YFSETQ. This CDR3 contains 15 residues. The J segment lost 3 bases and the V segment lost 2 bases, leaving 4 bases of the junction unmatched. CDR3 protein: CASSLGGEANEKLFF. CDR3 coding DNA: TGCGCCAGCAGCTTAGGGGGCGAAGCTAATGAAAAACTGTTTTTT.

The chain joins TRBV18 to TRBJ2-1, with D possibly TRBD2 on 5 matching bases. The CDR3 has 13 amino acids. Germline V CDR1 and CDR2: KGHSH, LQKENI. V gave up 3 bases and J gave up 2 bases, with 5 bases separating them. CDR3 DNA sequence: TGTGCCAGCTCACCCGGGACCTACAATGAGCAGTTCTTC. Translating gives CASSPGTYNEQFF.

Only one count was recorded for this clone. V usage is TRBV5-1 and J usage is TRBJ1-1, with 9 bases matching TRBD1. The trim removed 0 bases at V and 1 base at J, leaving 1 base unmatched. Germline CDR1 reads SGHRS; CDR2 reads YFSETQ. This CDR3 region has 15 residues. The CDR3 is CASSLEGQGNTEAFF. In nucleotides, the CDR3 is TGCGCCAGCAGCTTGGAGGGACAGGGGAACACTGAAGCTTTCTTT.

V and J are TRBV9 and TRBJ1-4; 8 bases line up with TRBD1. Germline trimming cut 4 bases from V and 7 bases from J; bases unmatched to any gene: 9. CDR3 length equals 15 residues. CDR1 is SGDLS and CDR2 is YYNGEE in the germline V gene. This CDR3 is CASSKDRGGGEKLFF. CDR3 nucleotide sequence: TGTGCCAGCAGCAAAGACAGGGGTGGGGGTGAAAAACTGTTTTTT.

The sample holds one count of this clone. The chain links TRBV6-5 to TRBJ2-7, with 8 bases lining up with TRBD1. Germline V gene sequence: CDR1 MNHEY, CDR2 SVGAGI. Trimming at V came to 5 bases and at J to 0 bases, leaving 6 bases not matched to a gene. This CDR3 is built from 15 residues. The CDR3 here is CASSRDGTGSYEQYF. CDR3 nucleotide sequence: TGTGCCAGCAGTCGGGACGGGACAGGCTCCTACGAGCAGTACTTC.

The chain uses TRBV5-5 and TRBJ1-5, with unresolved D. The germline gives CDR1 SGHKS, CDR2 YYEKEE (reference sequence). The CDR3 is 14 residues long. The V end was cut by 2 bases, the J end by 7 bases, with 13 bases between. The CDR3 DNA reads TGTGCCAGCAGCTTAAAGGGAGGAGGGCAGCCCCAGCATTTT. Amino acid sequence: CASSLKGGGQPQHF.

This chain uses TRBV6-1 with TRBJ2-7; 8 nucleotides line up with TRBD1. Germline V gene sequence: CDR1 MNHNS, CDR2 SASEGT. The CDR3 sequence is 15 residues long. V was clipped by 1 base and J by 0 bases; unmatched bases: 2. CDR3 in amino acids: CASSEGTGSSYEQYF. The CDR3 DNA reads TGTGCCAGCAGTGAAGGGACAGGGAGCTCCTACGAGCAGTACTTC.